This passage covers 9 T cell receptor beta chains from one sample sequenced in a study of response to subunit inactivated influenza vaccine. TCRdb redid the calling of the RT-PCR reads with MiXCR, one entry per CDR3 protein. The table records roughly 650,000 distinct CDR3 sequences, less than 20% of them present only once. Sequenced here: PBMCs from blood, sampled roughly 12 days after vaccination. All receptors come from a man aged 50-59 years who received an inactivated influenza vaccine.

This clonotype was counted only a few times. The V gene is TRBV9, the J gene TRBJ2-5; a weak D match, TRBD1 (6 bases). V lost 7 bases and J 2 bases, leaving 12 bases between the germline ends. CDR1 is SGDLS and CDR2 is YYNGEE in the germline V gene. The CDR3 consists of 13 residues. The chain's CDR3 is CASGRTEQETQYF. CDR3 DNA: TGTGCCAGCGGAAGGACAGAACAAGAGACCCAGTACTTC.

This clonotype was counted only a few times. The genes are TRBV29-1 and TRBJ2-5; 7 bases are a match to TRBD1. CDR1 is SQVTM, CDR2 ANQGSEA, per germline. The CDR3 covers 12 residues. With 4 bases clipped from V and 2 bases from J, the junction kept 1 base outside the gene matches. CDR3 region: CSVGGQQETQYF. CDR3 DNA sequence: TGCAGCGTTGGGGGACAGCAAGAGACCCAGTACTTC.

This chain connects TRBV6-2 or TRBV6-3 to TRBJ2-2, with 11 bases fitting TRBD2. This CDR3 has 14 residues. Germline V gene sequence: CDR1 MNHEY, CDR2 SVGEGT. Trimming removed 10 bases from V and 4 bases from J; junction bases left unmatched: 5. In DNA form, the CDR3 reads TGTGCCATCACTAGCGGGGGAATCACCGGGGAGCTGTTTTTT. Translation: CAITSGGITGELFF.

This clonotype was recorded a few times. The rearrangement joins TRBV15 to TRBJ1-1, with 7 bases fitting TRBD1. With V trimmed by 2 bases and J by 4 bases, 7 bases remained unmatched. CDR3 size: 15 residues. CDR1 LNHNV and CDR2 YYDKDF come from the germline V gene (reference sequence). This CDR3 is CATSRNNRGITEAFF. CDR3 in DNA: TGTGCCACCAGCAGAAACAACAGGGGTATCACTGAAGCTTTCTTT.

This chain uses TRBV7-2 with TRBJ2-7; D not resolved. The CDR3 consists of 13 residues. Trimming shortened V by 1 base and J by 6 bases, and 10 bases separated the two germline ends. Germline CDR1 reads SGHTA; CDR2 reads FQGNSA. CDR3 sequence (DNA): TGTGCCAGCAGCTTAGGACAATCATTCGAGCAGTACTTC. It is translated as CASSLGQSFEQYF. The full variable domain, in which reference TRBV7-2 and TRBJ2-7 provide the parts outside the CDR3, is GAGVSQSPSNKVTEKGKDVELRCDPISGHTALYWYRQSLGQGLEFLIYFQGNSAPDKSGLPSDRFSAERTGGSVSTLTIQRTQQEDSAVYLCASSLGQSFEQYFGPGTRLTVT.

The chain combines TRBV5-1 with TRBJ2-1; 14 nucleotides align to TRBD2. Unmatched junction bases numbered 7, after V lost 4 bases and J lost 4 bases. CDR1 and CDR2 from the germline V gene are SGHRS and YFSETQ. The CDR3 runs 17 residues. This CDR3 reads CASSTGLAGGLYNEQFF. The CDR3 region has the DNA TGCGCCAGCAGCACCGGACTAGCGGGGGGTCTATACAATGAGCAGTTCTTC. The variable domain in full, completed from reference TRBV5-1 and TRBJ2-1, reads KAGVTQTPRYLIKTRGQQVTLSCSPISGHRSVSWYQQTPGQGLQFLFEYFSETQRNKGNFPGRFSGRQFSNSRSEMNVSTLELGDSALYLCASSTGLAGGLYNEQFFGPGTRLTVL.

This clonotype has just a few counts. The V call is TRBV11-2, the J call TRBJ2-7; D remains unclear. Trimming removed 1 base from V and 0 bases from J, with 7 bases in between. The CDR3 extends over 14 amino acids. The V gene's germline CDR1 is SGHAT and CDR2 FQNNGV. CDR3 residues: CASSLVTNSYEQYF. CDR3 DNA sequence: TGTGCCAGCAGCTTAGTAACTAACTCCTACGAGCAGTACTTC.

The V and J genes are TRBV11-2 and TRBJ2-2; a possible D gene is TRBD1 (6 bases). Germline V gene lookup returns CDR1 SGHAT and CDR2 FQNNGV. V dropped 7 bases and J dropped 7 bases, with 13 bases sitting between them. The CDR3 spans 13 residues. CDR3 sequence: CASTSQGIGELFF. In DNA, the CDR3 is TGTGCCAGCACCTCTCAGGGGATCGGGGAGCTGTTTTTT.

This clonotype was seen a handful of times. The chain uses TRBV28 and TRBJ2-2; D gene uncertain. CDR1 and CDR2 from the germline V gene are MDHEN and SYDVKM. The V gene lost 7 bases and the J gene lost 6 bases, with 36 bases spanning the gap. The CDR3 covers 21 residues. CDR3 in amino acids: CASNKGPSLTKGSRSAGELFF. In nucleotides, the CDR3 is TGTGCCAGCAATAAGGGCCCTTCGCTCACTAAAGGGTCTCGTTCGGCCGGGGAGCTGTTTTTT.